The 24 T cell receptor beta chains listed next were all sequenced from one sample in a study of early T cells in non-severe SARS-CoV-2 infection. TCRdb fed the 5' RACE reads into MiXCR, producing one record per CDR3 protein. This repertoire shows roughly 100,000 distinct CDR3 sequences, less than 15% found once; its top ten account for 5% to 8%. Sequencing was carried out using whole blood. The receptor source for this set is an adult who was a healthcare worker with PCR-confirmed SARS-CoV-2 infection or an uninfected control (not recorded which).

V is TRBV5-1 and J is TRBJ1-5; 8 nucleotides align to TRBD1. Germline values: CDR1 SGHRS, CDR2 YFSETQ. Trimming removed 4 bases from V and 7 bases from J; junction bases left unmatched: 7. The CDR3 is 14 amino acids. Here the CDR3 reads CASSIGTGDQPQHF. The CDR3 DNA reads as TGCGCCAGCAGCATAGGGACAGGCGACCAGCCCCAGCATTTT.

The sample holds a few counts of this clonotype. V and J are TRBV5-4 and TRBJ2-5; 7 bases fit TRBD1. The germline V gene encodes CDR1 SGHNT and CDR2 YYREEE (reference sequence). Trimming at V came to 4 bases and at J to 5 bases, leaving 5 bases not matched to a gene. The CDR3 consists of 13 residues. CDR3 sequence: CASSRDRDETQYF. The DNA for the CDR3 is TGTGCCAGCAGCCGCGACAGGGACGAGACCCAGTACTTC.

This clonotype has only a few counts. The chain uses TRBV20-1 and TRBJ2-4; TRBD2 agrees at 9 bases. CDR1 is DFQATT and CDR2 is SNEGSKA in the germline V gene (reference sequence). V was pared by 6 bases and J by 7 bases, with 13 bases of the junction left unmatched. This CDR3 spans 15 amino acids. CDR3 in amino acids: CSAIRGAGGKNIQYF. CDR3 nucleotides: TGCAGTGCGATCCGTGGGGCGGGAGGGAAGAACATTCAGTACTTC.

This clonotype was found a few times. V gene TRBV7-2 combines with J gene TRBJ1-6, with TRBD1 as a possible D gene (5 bases). Trimming left V 2 bases short and J 11 bases short, with 7 bases between. Germline V CDR1 and CDR2: SGHTA, FQGNSA. This CDR3 has 12 residues. CDR3 region: CASSLWGAPLHF. The CDR3 DNA reads as TGTGCCAGCAGCTTATGGGGGGCACCCCTCCACTTT.

The rearrangement uses TRBV29-1 and TRBJ1-1; 7 bases map to TRBD1. The J segment lost 3 bases and the V segment lost 3 bases, leaving 4 bases of the junction unmatched. The germline V gene has CDR1 SQVTM and CDR2 ANQGSEA. The CDR3 contains 13 residues. The CDR3 bases are TGCAGCGTTGAGAGGGGACAGCACACTGAAGCTTTCTTT. Translating gives CSVERGQHTEAFF.

This clonotype occurred many times. The gene calls are TRBV7-3 and TRBJ2-7; TRBD2 aligns across 9 bases. After removal of 6 bases from V and 3 bases from J, the junction contained 9 bases not matched to a gene. The germline CDR1 and CDR2 sequences are SGHTA and FQGTGA. The CDR3 covers 15 residues. The DNA of the CDR3 is TGTGCCAGCAGTCCCTCTAGCGGGAAGATCTACGAGCAGTACTTC. Protein sequence: CASSPSSGKIYEQYF.

This clonotype was seen at least ten times. CDR3 DNA: TGCAGTGCTAGCTCCATCGCGGGAGCCCTCAATGAGCAGTTCTTC. This encodes CSASSIAGALNEQFF. V is TRBV20-1 and J is TRBJ2-1; 7 bases agree with TRBD2. There are 15 residues in the CDR3. Trimming cost V 3 bases and J 6 bases; bases outside gene matches: 11. Germline-derived CDR1 and CDR2 are DFQATT and SNEGSKA (reference sequence).

J is TRBJ2-5 and V is TRBV2; D gene uncertain. The V gene lost 3 bases and the J gene lost 5 bases, with 10 bases spanning the gap. Looked up from germline, CDR1 is SNHLY and CDR2 is FYNNEI. The CDR3 covers 13 residues. CDR3 region: CASSDFDGETQYF. The CDR3 DNA is TGTGCCAGCAGTGATTTCGACGGGGAGACCCAGTACTTC.

This clonotype was recorded at least ten times. As DNA, the CDR3 is TGTGCCAGCAGCGTAGGGTCATCTGGGGCCAACGTCCTGACTTTC. Residues: CASSVGSSGANVLTF. The rearrangement joins TRBV9 to TRBJ2-6, with D unresolved. The CDR3 is 15 residues long. Germline V CDR1 and CDR2: SGDLS, YYNGEE. V dropped 0 bases and J dropped 1 base, with 5 bases sitting between them.

The V gene is TRBV6-5, the J gene TRBJ1-4; TRBD1 agrees at 8 bases. Per germline, CDR1 MNHEY and CDR2 SVGAGI. The CDR3 is 15 amino acids. V trimming: 8 bases; J trimming: 2 bases; junction bases outside the gene matches: 7. CDR3 in amino acids: CASGMTGDTNEKLFF. As DNA, the CDR3 is TGTGCCAGCGGAATGACAGGGGATACTAATGAAAAACTGTTTTTT.

This clonotype was seen a few times. The chain employs TRBV28 and TRBJ2-7; 10 bases align to TRBD1. The CDR3 length is 16 residues. The V gene's germline CDR1 is MDHEN and CDR2 SYDVKM. Trimming cost V 11 bases and J 6 bases; bases outside gene matches: 19. The DNA of the CDR3 is TGTGCCGGCGGTAAGGGACAGGGGAGGTTTTCAGGCGAGCAGTACTTC. Its protein is CAGGKGQGRFSGEQYF.

This clonotype has a handful of counts. The chain employs TRBV9 and TRBJ2-1; either TRBD1 or TRBD2 may fit D (5 bases each). V was pared by 5 bases and J by 8 bases, with 14 bases between. CDR3 length equals 13 residues. CDR1 is SGDLS, CDR2 YYNGEE, per germline. The CDR3 DNA sequence: TGTGCCAGCAGGGGGGTGGGAAGCTATGAGCAGTTCTTC. It yields the protein CASRGVGSYEQFF.

This clonotype was seen repeatedly, ten times or more. The chain joins TRBV11-1 to TRBJ2-1; TRBD2 aligns across 9 bases. CDR1 is SGHAT and CDR2 is FQDESV in the germline V gene (reference sequence). V was pared by 6 bases and J by 10 bases, with 10 bases of the junction left unmatched. The CDR3 length is 14 residues. The CDR3 DNA follows: TGTGCCAGCAGATCTCGAGCGGGAGGATGGGAGCAGTTCTTC. It yields the protein CASRSRAGGWEQFF.

The chain has TRBV6-4 and TRBJ2-7; 10 bases line up with TRBD1. V shed 9 bases and J 6 bases; nucleotides not matched to a gene: 11. Germline V lookup: CDR1 MRHNA, CDR2 SNTAGT. The CDR3 has 14 amino acids. The CDR3 sequence is CARTTGTGDSEQYF. Here the CDR3 DNA reads TGTGCCAGGACCACCGGGACAGGGGACTCCGAGCAGTACTTC.

This chain connects TRBV4-1 to TRBJ2-7; TRBD1 aligns across 7 bases. This CDR3 is built from 14 residues. J gave up 3 bases and V 4 bases, and 6 bases lay outside the gene matches. Germline V lookup: CDR1 MGHRA, CDR2 YSYEKL. The CDR3 spells CASSLPGQRYEQYF. CDR3 coding DNA: TGCGCCAGCAGCCTACCGGGACAGCGCTACGAGCAGTACTTC.

The table lists this clonotype with a few counts. The chain links TRBV2 to TRBJ2-1, with TRBD2 matching over 12 bases. The ends lost 6 bases at V and 5 bases at J; junction bases unmatched: 5. This CDR3 region has 15 residues. Germline V gene lookup returns CDR1 SNHLY and CDR2 FYNNEI. DNA of the CDR3: TGTGCCAGCAGACGACTAGCGGGAGACCACAATGAGCAGTTCTTC. Its protein is CASRRLAGDHNEQFF. The full variable domain, completed using reference TRBV2 and TRBJ2-1, is EPEVTQTPSHQVTQMGQEVILRCVPISNHLYFYWYRQILGQKVEFLVSFYNNEISEKSEIFDDQFSVERPDGSNFTLKIRSTKLEDSAMYFCASRRLAGDHNEQFFGPGTRLTVL.

The chain uses TRBV11-2 and TRBJ2-7; D perhaps matches TRBD1 (6 bases). V was pared by 1 base and J by 4 bases, with 14 bases between. CDR1 SGHAT and CDR2 FQNNGV come from the germline V gene. This CDR3 contains 15 residues. The CDR3, as DNA: TGTGCCAGCAGCTTAGGTGCAGGGGAAGGGTACGAGCAGTACTTC. It yields the protein CASSLGAGEGYEQYF.

This clonotype was seen only a few times. This chain links TRBV7-7 with TRBJ2-5, with D tentatively TRBD1 or TRBD2 (6 bases each). Germline assignment: CDR1 SSHAT and CDR2 FNYEAQ (reference sequence). The CDR3 extends over 13 amino acids. V lost 5 bases, J lost 5 bases, and 12 bases lay in between. In nucleotides, the CDR3 is TGTGCCAGCAGCCCCGGGGGCGGGGAGACCCAGTACTTC. Residues: CASSPGGGETQYF.

This clonotype was seen repeatedly, ten times or more. The gene calls are TRBV28 and TRBJ2-4, with D perhaps TRBD2 (7 bases). The length of the CDR3 is 15 residues. CDR1 is MDHEN and CDR2 is SYDVKM in the germline V gene. Trimming took off 7 bases at V and 7 bases at J, with 20 bases between the two ends. CDR3 residues: CASTKRGGVDNIQYF. The DNA of the CDR3 is TGTGCCAGCACCAAGAGGGGGGGCGTCGATAACATTCAGTACTTC.

The table lists this clonotype with a few counts. The chain recombines TRBV20-1 with TRBJ2-1; D remains unclear. CDR1 and CDR2 from the germline V gene are DFQATT and SNEGSKA (reference sequence). The V end lost 5 bases, the J end lost 3 bases, and 11 bases lay between the germline ends. The CDR3 totals 13 residues. DNA for the CDR3: TGCAGTGCTCCCCGGACCCTCTACAATGAGCAGTTCTTC. It translates to CSAPRTLYNEQFF.

CDR3 region: CASSLRFSAGNSPLHF. The CDR3 DNA reads TGTGCCAGCAGTTTAAGGTTCTCGGCAGGAAATTCACCCCTCCACTTT. The chain joins TRBV28 to TRBJ1-6; D is undetermined. The CDR3 has 16 amino acids. Germline V CDR1 and CDR2: MDHEN, SYDVKM. V was cut by 2 bases and J by 7 bases, with 15 bases left in between. Full variable domain (rest looked up from reference TRBV28 and TRBJ1-6): DVKVTQSSRYLVKRTGEKVFLECVQDMDHENMFWYRQDPGLGLRLIYFSYDVKMKEKGDIPEGYSVSREKKERFSLILESASTNQTSMYLCASSLRFSAGNSPLHFGNGTRLTVT.

The chain joins TRBV28 to TRBJ2-7, with a weak D call TRBD2 (5 bases). Germline CDR1 is MDHEN and CDR2 is SYDVKM. The CDR3 is made up of 11 amino acids. Trimming stripped 8 bases from V and 0 bases from J, with 5 bases between. This chain's CDR3 is CASGSSYEQYF. DNA for the CDR3: TGTGCCAGCGGGAGCTCCTACGAGCAGTACTTC. Using reference TRBV28 and TRBJ2-7 for the parts outside the CDR3, the full variable domain is DVKVTQSSRYLVKRTGEKVFLECVQDMDHENMFWYRQDPGLGLRLIYFSYDVKMKEKGDIPEGYSVSREKKERFSLILESASTNQTSMYLCASGSSYEQYFGPGTRLTVT.

This clonotype has more than one count but fewer than ten. CDR3 region: CASSPVAGANVLTF. The CDR3 DNA sequence: TGTGCCAGCAGCCCGGTGGCTGGGGCCAACGTCCTGACTTTC. This rearrangement joins TRBV3-1 to TRBJ2-6; D remains unclear. Between the trimmed V and J ends, which lost 4 bases and 2 bases, there was a span of 6 bases. The CDR3 sequence is 14 residues long. Germline CDR1 is LGHDT and CDR2 is YNNKEL (reference sequence).

The chain couples TRBV4-2 to TRBJ1-5; 7 bases agree with TRBD1. With V trimmed by 1 base and J by 6 bases, 9 bases remained unmatched. CDR3 length: 16 amino acids. The germline gives CDR1 LGHNA, CDR2 YNFKEQ. The CDR3 reads CASSQVDDRVGQPQHF. The CDR3 DNA follows: TGTGCCAGCAGCCAAGTTGACGACAGGGTGGGTCAGCCCCAGCATTTT.